The 21 T cell receptor beta chains reported below all come from one sample, sequenced in a study of neurological immune-mediated disorders. TCRdb used MiXCR to reprocess the 5' RACE reads, holding one entry per CDR3 protein. The table shows about 74,000 distinct CDR3 sequences, with around 5.5% occurring only once. Material for sequencing was PBMCs. The receptors here all came from a man between 18 and 35 years old with multiple sclerosis.

This clonotype was counted many times. This chain joins TRBV6-1 and TRBJ2-1, with 13 nucleotides matching TRBD2. The CDR3 is 15 amino acids. Germline lookup yields CDR1 MNHNS and CDR2 SASEGT. V was pared by 5 bases and J by 8 bases, with 6 bases of the junction left unmatched. The CDR3 spells CASSLTSGGADEQFF. CDR3 DNA sequence: TGTGCCAGCAGTCTCACTAGCGGGGGGGCGGATGAGCAGTTCTTC.

This clonotype was seen repeatedly, ten times or more. J is TRBJ2-5 and V is TRBV5-1; 9 positions match TRBD1. Germline-derived CDR1 and CDR2 are SGHRS and YFSETQ. V trimming: 7 bases; J trimming: 5 bases; junction bases outside the gene matches: 6. This CDR3 has 13 amino acids. The chain's CDR3 is CASAGQGGETQYF. DNA for the CDR3: TGCGCCAGCGCGGGACAGGGTGGGGAGACCCAGTACTTC. Supplemented by reference TRBV5-1 and TRBJ2-5, the full variable domain reads KAGVTQTPRYLIKTRGQQVTLSCSPISGHRSVSWYQQTPGQGLQFLFEYFSETQRNKGNFPGRFSGRQFSNSRSEMNVSTLELGDSALYLCASAGQGGETQYFGPGTRLLVL.

This clonotype was seen at least ten times. The chain combines TRBV7-9 with TRBJ2-3; tentatively, D is TRBD1 (6 bases). V was clipped by 4 bases and J by 5 bases, with 13 bases between them. This CDR3 has 14 amino acids. Germline V gene sequence: CDR1 SEHNR, CDR2 FQNEAQ (reference sequence). CDR3 bases: TGTGCCAGCAGCTCGACAGGCGGCCAAGATACGCAGTATTTT. Translation: CASSSTGGQDTQYF.

This clonotype has a count of ten or more. The rearrangement links TRBV20-1 to TRBJ2-2; 10 bases align to TRBD2. The CDR3 loop spans 15 amino acids. The V segment lost 1 base and the J segment 4 bases; nucleotides outside the gene matches: 3. CDR1 DFQATT and CDR2 SNEGSKA come from the germline V gene (reference sequence). The CDR3 bases are TGCAGTGCTAGAGGGAGGACTAGCGGCACCGGGGAGCTGTTTTTT. It specifies CSARGRTSGTGELFF.

This clonotype has ten or more counts. Relative to the germline gene, one junction end is altered; a read error may explain this. V and J are TRBV28 and TRBJ1-3, with 8 nucleotides matching TRBD1. The CDR3 has 15 residues. Germline V lookup: CDR1 MDHEN, CDR2 SYDVKM. CDR3 DNA: TGTGCCAGCAGTATCATTAGGACAGGGCGAAAAACCATATATTTT. Its protein is CASSIIRTGRKTIYF.

The J gene is TRBJ2-3, the V gene TRBV5-8; D tentatively reads TRBD1 or TRBD2 (6 bases each). The length of the CDR3 is 16 residues. Germline CDR1 SGHTS, CDR2 YDEGEE. Trimming left V 4 bases short and J 4 bases short, with 19 bases between. CDR3: CASSLDRRRGPDTQYF. The CDR3 DNA is TGTGCCAGCAGCCTAGACAGGAGGAGGGGCCCAGATACGCAGTATTTT.

Turning to this clonotype: A much larger clone lies one base from this, so it may be a read error. This chain links TRBV7-2 with TRBJ2-3; D not certain. Trimming took off 2 bases at V and 3 bases at J, with 12 bases between the two ends. The CDR3 is made up of 15 amino acids. CDR1 is SGHTA, CDR2 FQGNSA, per germline. The CDR3 loop is CASSLYPEQTDTQYF. The CDR3 nucleotides are TGTGCCAGCAGCTTATACCCCGAACAAACAGATACGCAGTATTTT.

This clonotype showed up just a few times. V gene TRBV7-2 combines with J gene TRBJ2-5; 8 bases map to TRBD2. The CDR3 consists of 16 residues. The J segment lost 4 bases and the V segment lost 1 base, leaving 8 bases of the junction unmatched. From germline, CDR1 is SGHTA and CDR2 FQGNSA. The CDR3 region has the DNA TGTGCCAGCAGCTTAGGAAGCGGGAGAGTGCGAGAGACCCAGTACTTC. Protein sequence: CASSLGSGRVRETQYF.

This clonotype was picked up many times. The chain has TRBV20-1 and TRBJ1-5; D remains ambiguous. The ends were cut back, 4 bases at V and 0 bases at J, with 4 bases in the middle. The CDR3 length is 12 residues. Germline loops: CDR1 DFQATT, CDR2 SNEGSKA (reference sequence). CDR3 nucleotide sequence: TGCAGTGCTAAAGGTAGCAATCAGCCCCAGCATTTT. The encoded protein is CSAKGSNQPQHF.

This clonotype was counted many times. V and J are TRBV12-5 and TRBJ2-2; no definite D call. Trimming left V 1 base short and J 4 bases short, with 4 bases between. The length of the CDR3 is 13 residues. CDR1 and CDR2 from the germline V gene are LGHNT and FRNRAP. The chain's CDR3 is CASGLGGTGELFF. CDR3 in DNA: TGTGCTAGTGGTTTGGGCGGCACCGGGGAGCTGTTTTTT. Complete variable domain (other parts from reference TRBV12-5 and TRBJ2-2): DARVTQTPRHKVTEMGQEVTMRCQPILGHNTVFWYRQTMMQGLELLAYFRNRAPLDDSGMPKDRFSAEMPDATLATLKIQPSEPRDSAVYFCASGLGGTGELFFGEGSRLTVL.

Many counts were recorded for this clonotype. CDR3 sequence (DNA): TGTGCCACCAGTGACCCCTACGGGACGTCCAATGAGCAGTTCTTC. It specifies CATSDPYGTSNEQFF. The chain recombines TRBV24-1 with TRBJ2-1; the D call may be TRBD1 or TRBD2 (5 bases each). This CDR3 region has 15 residues. V was shortened by 4 bases and J by 6 bases, with 15 bases between the two germline ends. From germline, CDR1 is KGHDR and CDR2 SFDVKD.

This clonotype was counted many times. This chain connects TRBV12-3 or TRBV12-4 to TRBJ1-5; 9 nucleotides match TRBD1. J gave up 2 bases and V 6 bases, and 2 bases lay outside the gene matches. CDR3 length equals 14 residues. The CDR3 is CASSGDRGNQPQHF. CDR3 bases: TGTGCCAGCAGCGGGGACAGGGGCAATCAGCCCCAGCATTTT.

Comment on this clonotype: The junction and the germline gene differ at one end; a read error may be behind it. V and J are TRBV12-3 or TRBV12-4 and TRBJ1-5; no definite D call. The length of the CDR3 is 14 residues. CDR3 amino acids: CASSGLNSNQPQNF. In DNA form, the CDR3 reads TGTGCCAGCAGTGGCCTTAATAGCAATCAGCCCCAGAATTTT.

This clonotype appeared many times. The chain couples TRBV10-2 to TRBJ1-3; no reliable D call. V was cut by 2 bases and J by 0 bases, with 14 bases left in between. CDR1 is WSHSY and CDR2 is SAAADI in the germline V gene. This CDR3 has 17 amino acids. CDR3 amino acids: CASSEGLRRSSGNTIYF. The CDR3 DNA reads TGCGCCAGCAGTGAGGGATTGCGGCGGAGCTCTGGAAACACCATATATTTT.

This clonotype has ten or more counts. The chain links TRBV6-4 to TRBJ2-3; TRBD2 matches 8 bases. The germline CDR1 and CDR2 sequences are MRHNA and SNTAGT. The CDR3 totals 17 residues. V shed 0 bases, J shed 6 bases, and the junction held 11 bases outside the gene matches. CDR3 sequence reads: CASSDSSSGGHPDTQYF. The CDR3 DNA sequence: TGTGCCAGCAGTGACTCATCCAGCGGGGGTCACCCGGATACGCAGTATTTT.

This clonotype has more than one count but fewer than ten. This sequence may be a read error, since a much larger clone differs from it by one base. The chain has TRBV28 and TRBJ2-7; D uncertain. Trimming shortened V by 2 bases and J by 4 bases, and 9 bases separated the two germline ends. Germline V gives CDR1 MDHEN, CDR2 SYDVKM. The CDR3 extends over 13 amino acids. CDR3 loop: CASSLGKSYEQYF. As DNA, the CDR3 is TGTGCCAGCAGTTTAGGGAAGTCTTACGAGCAGTACTTC. Combining the CDR3 with reference TRBV28 and TRBJ2-7 gives the whole variable domain DVKVTQSSRYLVKRTGEKVFLECVQDMDHENMFWYRQDPGLGLRLIYFSYDVKMKEKGDIPEGYSVSREKKERFSLILESASTNQTSMYLCASSLGKSYEQYFGPGTRLTVT.

This clonotype came up many times. The genes are TRBV20-1 and TRBJ2-4, with D possibly TRBD2 on 5 matching bases. Germline values: CDR1 DFQATT, CDR2 SNEGSKA (reference sequence). CDR3 length equals 16 residues. V shed 1 base and J shed 0 bases, with 13 bases lying between them. CDR3 coding DNA: TGCAGTGCTAGAGTTGGGTTGACTATAGCCAAAAACATTCAGTACTTC. This translates into CSARVGLTIAKNIQYF.

The table lists this clonotype with many counts. The chain carries TRBV4-1 and TRBJ2-7; D is uncertain. V was clipped by 1 base and J by 2 bases, with 12 bases between them. This CDR3 comprises 15 residues. CDR1 is MGHRA and CDR2 is YSYEKL in the germline V gene. In nucleotides, the CDR3 is TGCGCCAGCAGCCAAGTAGGTCGAATAACCTACGAGCAGTACTTC. Translation gives CASSQVGRITYEQYF.

This clonotype was seen repeatedly, ten times or more. This chain connects TRBV5-1 to TRBJ2-3; TRBD1 agrees at 7 bases. Germline lookup yields CDR1 SGHRS and CDR2 YFSETQ. The CDR3 contains 18 residues. V was clipped by 4 bases and J by 5 bases; unmatched bases: 19. Here the CDR3 DNA reads TGCGCCAGCAGCGCAATAGACCGACAGGGCGACAAACTAGATACGCAGTATTTT. Translated, it gives CASSAIDRQGDKLDTQYF. Complete variable domain (other parts from reference TRBV5-1 and TRBJ2-3): KAGVTQTPRYLIKTRGQQVTLSCSPISGHRSVSWYQQTPGQGLQFLFEYFSETQRNKGNFPGRFSGRQFSNSRSEMNVSTLELGDSALYLCASSAIDRQGDKLDTQYFGPGTRLTVL.

This clonotype was seen ten or more times. V and J are TRBV7-9 and TRBJ1-1; D gene ambiguous. This CDR3 is built from 15 residues. Per the germline V gene, CDR1 is SEHNR and CDR2 is FQNEAQ (reference sequence). The germline V and J ends were trimmed by 5 bases and 0 bases, with 13 bases remaining between them. CDR3 region: CASSPAPRLNTEAFF. The CDR3 DNA is TGTGCCAGCAGCCCAGCCCCTAGGTTGAACACTGAAGCTTTCTTT.

Many counts were recorded for this clonotype. This chain joins TRBV5-1 and TRBJ2-7; 13 nucleotides align to TRBD2. V gave up 2 bases and J gave up 2 bases; unmatched junction bases: 10. This CDR3 is 18 amino acids long. The germline V gene has CDR1 SGHRS and CDR2 YFSETQ. The CDR3: CASSLSQLAGGNTYEQYF. The DNA for the CDR3 is TGCGCCAGCAGCTTATCGCAACTAGCGGGAGGGAATACCTACGAGCAGTACTTC.